The clone carrying this TCR beta chain was detected a few times. Its cognate antigen is unknown. The data derive from a study of Ad26.COV2.S vaccination and SARS-CoV-2 variants. Study outcomes and limitations: Substantial breadth in spike-specific CD8+ and CD4+ T cell responses was reportedly seen after vaccination. Vaccinated and placebo-treated recipients had similar non-spike TCR breadth.

CDR1 and CDR2 from the germline V gene are MGHRA and YSYEKL. The V segment lost 3 bases and the J segment 7 bases; nucleotides outside the gene matches: 8. This CDR3 region has 16 residues. Regarding treatment: around 19 received Ad26.COV2.S at low or high dose, single or two shots; roughly five received placebo; per-sample allocation not given. Each sample was drawn 63 days after the first injection (of vaccine or placebo). Data came from immunoSEQ multiplex PCR; TCRdb stores just in-frame clones and leaves some out. The sample has approximately 420,000 clones, approximately 91% seen once. The rearrangement uses TRBV4-1 and TRBJ1-4; 10 nucleotides match TRBD1. This specimen was peripheral blood, taken in a trial of Ad26.COV2.S vaccine versus placebo. This clonotype was obtained from a person aged 18-60 years who received the Ad26.COV2.S COVID-19 vaccine or a placebo. CDR3 amino acids: CASSQPTGGSREKLFF. CDR3 DNA: TGCGCCAGCAGCCAGCCGACAGGGGGCTCACGTGAAAAACTGTTTTTT.